These 25 T cell receptor beta chains were all obtained from the same sample, sequenced in a study of shared clonotypes between healthy human individuals (dated by TCRdb to 2020 to 2022). Receptor libraries were prepared by the immunoSEQ multiplex PCR assay. Sourced from immuneACCESS, this table was stored by TCRdb with only in-frame sequences that have V and J called. A share of the clones is absent; for the studies checked, an unresolved V gene accounts for under half, and the remainder has no known explanation. This sample is represented by approximately 500,000 clones; roughly 95% of them were singletons. The ten largest clones take up 0.06% of the sample. Input material: naive CD4+ T cells sorted from blood. The sample's cell subset or site label, decoded: CD45RA+ positively selected. These receptors came from a woman aged 25 to 45 in good health.

The rearrangement uses TRBV18 and TRBJ2-5; D not certain. V was shortened by 4 bases and J by 1 base, with 4 bases between the two germline ends. The CDR3 length is 12 residues. From germline, CDR1 is KGHSH and CDR2 LQKENI. In DNA, the CDR3 is TGTGCCAGCTCACGTCTCCAAGAGACCCAGTACTTC. This translates into CASSRLQETQYF.

The V and J genes are TRBV18 and TRBJ2-6; D unclear. CDR1 and CDR2 from the germline V gene are KGHSH and LQKENI. The CDR3 loop spans 14 amino acids. V was trimmed by 2 bases and J by 2 bases, leaving 4 bases between them. This CDR3 is CASSPVAGANVLTF. The DNA for the CDR3 is TGTGCCAGCTCACCAGTAGCTGGGGCCAACGTCCTGACTTTC.

The chain links TRBV9 to TRBJ2-1; D remains unclear. The V gene's germline CDR1 is SGDLS and CDR2 YYNGEE. The CDR3 has 13 residues. The ends were cut back, 8 bases at V and 0 bases at J, with 9 bases in the middle. The CDR3 loop reads CASSRDSYNEQFF. The CDR3 DNA follows: TGTGCCAGTAGTAGGGACTCCTACAATGAGCAGTTCTTC.

As DNA, the CDR3 is TGTGCCAGCAAACCGTATACTAGCACAGATACGCAGTATTTT. Encoded protein: CASKPYTSTDTQYF. This rearrangement joins TRBV2 to TRBJ2-3; D gene unclear. Germline values: CDR1 SNHLY, CDR2 FYNNEI. V lost 7 bases to trimming and J lost 0 bases, with 11 bases between them. The CDR3 is 14 amino acids. Full variable domain (rest looked up from reference TRBV2 and TRBJ2-3): EPEVTQTPSHQVTQMGQEVILRCVPISNHLYFYWYRQILGQKVEFLVSFYNNEISEKSEIFDDQFSVERPDGSNFTLKIRSTKLEDSAMYFCASKPYTSTDTQYFGPGTRLTVL.

As regards this clone: Other DNA sequences in this sample translate to the same CDR3. This chain uses TRBV11-1 with TRBJ2-1; a weak D match, TRBD2 (5 bases). The V gene's germline CDR1 is SGHAT and CDR2 FQDESV (reference sequence). Trimming removed 2 bases from V and 2 bases from J, with 7 bases in between. The CDR3 runs to 14 residues. The CDR3 nucleotides are TGTGCCAGCAGCTTAACGGGAACCTACAATGAGCAGTTCTTC. Its translation: CASSLTGTYNEQFF.

The chain joins TRBV6-5 to TRBJ1-5; D is unresolved. This CDR3 comprises 13 residues. Trimming took 2 bases from V and 10 from J, leaving 12 bases between them. Germline V CDR1 and CDR2: MNHEY, SVGAGI. CDR3: CASSYQMDGPQHF. CDR3 nucleotide sequence: TGTGCCAGCAGTTACCAGATGGATGGCCCCCAGCATTTT.

The V gene is TRBV15, the J gene TRBJ2-1; 7 positions match TRBD1. The V segment lost 0 bases and the J segment 3 bases; nucleotides outside the gene matches: 2. CDR1 and CDR2 from the germline V gene are LNHNV and YYDKDF (reference sequence). The CDR3 is 15 amino acids. CDR3 in amino acids: CATSREDRDYNEQFF. The CDR3 region has the DNA TGTGCCACCAGCAGAGAAGACAGGGACTACAATGAGCAGTTCTTC. Together with reference TRBV15 and TRBJ2-1, the CDR3 gives the full variable domain: DAMVIQNPRYQVTQFGKPVTLSCSQTLNHNVMYWYQQKSSQAPKLLFHYYDKDFNNEADTPDNFQSRRPNTSFCFLDIRSPGLGDTAMYLCATSREDRDYNEQFFGPGTRLTVL.

This rearrangement joins TRBV14 to TRBJ2-3, with D perhaps TRBD2 (6 bases). The CDR3 spans 16 residues. Trimming shortened V by 1 base and J by 0 bases, and 11 bases separated the two germline ends. CDR1 is SGHDN and CDR2 is FVKESK in the germline V gene. The CDR3 spells CASSQVGGDSTDTQYF. The DNA for the CDR3 is TGTGCCAGCAGCCAAGTAGGCGGGGATAGCACAGATACGCAGTATTTT.

This clone was recorded only once. This specimen includes other DNA sequences encoding the same CDR3. The chain links TRBV18 to TRBJ1-4, with D hard to call. The length of the CDR3 is 14 residues. V lost 2 bases and J 0 bases, leaving 4 bases between the germline ends. Per germline, CDR1 KGHSH and CDR2 LQKENI. The CDR3 DNA follows: TGTGCCAGCTCACCAGGTGCAACTAATGAAAAACTGTTTTTT. The encoded protein is CASSPGATNEKLFF.

In its sample, this clone was seen once. This rearrangement joins TRBV29-1 to TRBJ1-2; tentatively, D is TRBD1 (6 bases). Germline CDR1 reads SQVTM; CDR2 reads ANQGSEA. V dropped 8 bases and J dropped 8 bases, with 21 bases sitting between them. This CDR3 spans 13 amino acids. CDR3 in amino acids: CSTGGRGGEGYTF. CDR3 DNA sequence: TGCAGCACAGGAGGCAGGGGAGGGGAGGGCTACACCTTC.

This clone appeared a single time. The chain employs TRBV7-9 and TRBJ2-1; TRBD2 agrees at 13 bases. The V segment lost 1 base and the J segment 4 bases; nucleotides outside the gene matches: 4. CDR1 and CDR2 from the germline V gene are SEHNR and FQNEAQ (reference sequence). The CDR3 is made up of 17 amino acids. The CDR3 is CASSLVGGLAGYNEQFF. The DNA of the CDR3 is TGTGCCAGCAGCTTAGTCGGGGGACTAGCGGGGTACAATGAGCAGTTCTTC.

The chain employs TRBV5-6 and TRBJ2-1; weak D call: TRBD1 (6 bases). V lost 5 bases and J lost 6, with 18 bases in between. The germline CDR1 and CDR2 sequences are SGHDT and YYEEEE. CDR3 length: 15 amino acids. CDR3 sequence reads: CASRLQGPLFNEQFF. The DNA of the CDR3 is TGTGCCAGCAGACTGCAGGGGCCCTTATTCAATGAGCAGTTCTTC.

The chain combines TRBV6-5 with TRBJ2-7; a possible D gene is TRBD1 (6 bases). The CDR3 consists of 14 residues. The V end lost 7 bases, the J end lost 0 bases, and 13 bases lay between the germline ends. Germline V gives CDR1 MNHEY, CDR2 SVGAGI. The DNA for the CDR3 is TGTGCCAGCAAGGTAACAGGGTCCTCCTACGAGCAGTACTTC. Translation: CASKVTGSSYEQYF.

The V call is TRBV6-5, the J call TRBJ2-1; the D is unclear. This CDR3 spans 12 amino acids. Deletions cut 6 bases from V and 5 bases from J, with 8 bases between. CDR1 MNHEY and CDR2 SVGAGI come from the germline V gene. The CDR3 loop reads CASRHTNNEQFF. The CDR3 coding sequence is TGTGCCAGCAGGCACACGAACAATGAGCAGTTCTTC.

The chain uses TRBV5-1 and TRBJ2-1, with D unresolved. In germline, CDR1 is SGHRS, CDR2 YFSETQ. The CDR3 totals 15 residues. V was clipped by 0 bases and J by 4 bases, with 11 bases between them. CDR3 in DNA: TGCGCCAGCAGCTTGGATCCCGGCGGATACAATGAGCAGTTCTTC. Translated: CASSLDPGGYNEQFF.

The chain has TRBV28 and TRBJ1-2; D is perhaps TRBD1 (5 bases). This CDR3 has 13 residues. V was shortened by 10 bases and J by 1 base, with 13 bases between the two germline ends. Germline CDR1 is MDHEN and CDR2 is SYDVKM. CDR3 DNA sequence: TGTGCCACCACCGGAGGGGATAACTATGGCTACACCTTC. Its translation is CATTGGDNYGYTF.

The gene calls are TRBV29-1 and TRBJ2-3; 15 nucleotides match TRBD2. Unmatched junction bases numbered 8, after V lost 7 bases and J lost 0 bases. This CDR3 has 17 amino acids. Germline V gene data show CDR1 as SQVTM and CDR2 as ANQGSEA. The CDR3 DNA reads TGCAGCGATCGAACCGGGACTAGCGGGAGGAGCACAGATACGCAGTATTTT. Protein product: CSDRTGTSGRSTDTQYF.

V gene TRBV5-1 combines with J gene TRBJ2-3; no clear D gene. Looked up from germline, CDR1 is SGHRS and CDR2 is YFSETQ. The CDR3 loop spans 13 amino acids. The V end lost 1 base, the J end lost 0 bases, and 3 bases lay between the germline ends. The CDR3 DNA reads TGCGCCAGCAGCTTGACTAGCACAGATACGCAGTATTTT. Translation gives CASSLTSTDTQYF. The full variable domain, with the rest looked up from reference TRBV5-1 and TRBJ2-3, is KAGVTQTPRYLIKTRGQQVTLSCSPISGHRSVSWYQQTPGQGLQFLFEYFSETQRNKGNFPGRFSGRQFSNSRSEMNVSTLELGDSALYLCASSLTSTDTQYFGPGTRLTVL.

The chain employs TRBV29-1 and TRBJ2-5, with D unclear. Germline CDR1 reads SQVTM; CDR2 reads ANQGSEA. The V gene lost 6 bases and the J gene lost 2 bases, with 13 bases spanning the gap. The CDR3 consists of 13 residues. For the CDR3, the DNA is TGCAGCGTCGGGTCATGGGATCAAGAGACCCAGTACTTC. It specifies CSVGSWDQETQYF.

The chain carries TRBV4-1 and TRBJ2-7; a weak D match, TRBD2 (6 bases). Germline V CDR1 and CDR2: MGHRA, YSYEKL. The CDR3 is made up of 15 amino acids. V shed 2 bases and J shed 6 bases, with 17 bases lying between them. The CDR3 nucleotides read TGCGCCAGCAGCCAATTAAGCGGGTTGGGCGGCGAGCAGTACTTC. Protein: CASSQLSGLGGEQYF.

The chain has TRBV10-2 and TRBJ2-5, with TRBD1 matching over 8 bases. The germline V gene encodes CDR1 WSHSY and CDR2 SAAADI. V shed 11 bases, J shed 6 bases, and the junction held 11 bases outside the gene matches. CDR3 size: 13 residues. CDR3 sequence: CAGKDREIKTQYF. The CDR3 DNA sequence: TGCGCCGGTAAGGACAGGGAGATAAAGACCCAGTACTTC.

This CDR3 reads CASSFVAGAEGEKLFF. For the CDR3, the DNA is TGTGCCAGCAGCTTCGTCGCGGGGGCAGAAGGTGAAAAACTGTTTTTT. The chain joins TRBV11-2 to TRBJ1-4; possible D gene TRBD1, 6 bases. CDR1 SGHAT and CDR2 FQNNGV come from the germline V gene. Trimming stripped 3 bases from V and 7 bases from J, with 18 bases between. The CDR3 consists of 16 residues.

The chain links TRBV6-1 to TRBJ2-5; 10 nucleotides agree with TRBD1. The ends lost 4 bases at V and 4 bases at J; junction bases unmatched: 12. The CDR3 is 17 amino acids. Germline V gene data show CDR1 as MNHNS and CDR2 as SASEGT. This chain's CDR3 is CASSGSPGQGRGETQYF. The DNA of the CDR3 is TGTGCCAGCAGTGGTTCCCCGGGACAGGGGAGGGGAGAGACCCAGTACTTC.

This clone appeared once. The chain carries TRBV27 and TRBJ2-3; TRBD2 might be the D (5 bases). V gave up 5 bases and J gave up 8 bases, with 11 bases separating them. The CDR3 has 12 residues. Germline assignment: CDR1 MNHEY and CDR2 SMNVEV (reference sequence). The CDR3 bases are TGTGCCAGCAGTCCCCTCGGGGTTACGCAGTATTTT. Residues: CASSPLGVTQYF.

The chain is built from TRBV18 and TRBJ1-4; a weak D match, TRBD1 (6 bases). CDR1 KGHSH and CDR2 LQKENI come from the germline V gene. The CDR3 is 15 amino acids. Trimming stripped 2 bases from V and 4 bases from J, with 11 bases between. CDR3 nucleotide sequence: TGTGCCAGCTCACCAGCGCAGGACAGTAATGAAAAACTGTTTTTT. It specifies CASSPAQDSNEKLFF.